A single sample is the source of the 29 T cell receptor beta chains below, sequenced in a study of preoperative IRX-2 immunotherapy in early breast cancer. This sample's treatment: preoperative locoregional IRX-2 cytokine immunotherapy. Some clones are missing from TCRdb's copy, which holds only in-frame ones; the method was immunoSEQ multiplex PCR. The sample has more than 35,000 clones, roughly 77% seen once. The sample in question was tumor tissue, obtained after IRX-2 immunotherapy. Receptors were obtained from a human donor with breast cancer.

This clone qualifies as medium-sized. The V gene is TRBV11-3, the J gene TRBJ1-2; D remains unclear. Germline-derived CDR1 and CDR2 are SGHNT and YENEEA. CDR3 size: 16 residues. The ends were cut back, 3 bases at V and 1 base at J, with 15 bases in the middle. The CDR3 reads CASSLYAATLNYGYTF. CDR3 DNA sequence: TGTGCCAGCAGCTTGTATGCAGCAACCCTTAACTATGGCTACACCTTC.

This clone was found a few times. This chain uses TRBV11-3 with TRBJ2-5, with 8 bases that match TRBD1. J gave up 4 bases and V 4 bases, and 5 bases lay outside the gene matches. The CDR3 consists of 14 residues. Germline V gene sequence: CDR1 SGHNT, CDR2 YENEEA. Written as DNA, the CDR3 is TGTGCCAGCAGCTCGGGACAGGTCCCAGAGACCCAGTACTTC. Protein sequence: CASSSGQVPETQYF.

This rearrangement joins TRBV19 to TRBJ1-5; 7 bases map to TRBD1. Trimming removed 7 bases from V and 2 bases from J; junction bases left unmatched: 2. Per the germline V gene, CDR1 is LNHDA and CDR2 is SQIVND (reference sequence). CDR3 length: 13 residues. CDR3 sequence (DNA): TGTGCCAGTATGGACAGGCGCAATCAGCCCCAGCATTTT. It encodes CASMDRRNQPQHF.

J is TRBJ1-3 and V is TRBV6-8; 8 bases line up with TRBD1. The CDR3 has 16 residues. The V gene's germline CDR1 is MNHGY and CDR2 SAAAGT. V shed 0 bases and J 2 bases; nucleotides not matched to a gene: 3. The CDR3 loop is CASSYSAGGTGNTIYF. The CDR3 nucleotides read TGTGCCAGCAGTTACTCGGCAGGGGGCACTGGAAACACCATATATTTT.

V usage is TRBV5-1 and J usage is TRBJ1-2; D perhaps matches TRBD1 (6 bases). This CDR3 spans 16 amino acids. V lost 4 bases to trimming and J lost 0 bases, with 16 bases between them. CDR1 and CDR2 (germline): SGHRS, YFSETQ. In DNA form, the CDR3 reads TGCGCCAGCAGCCCCGGAGGGGGGGTTTCTAACTATGGCTACACCTTC. It codes for CASSPGGGVSNYGYTF.

This chain links TRBV7-8 with TRBJ2-2; TRBD1 matches 8 bases. CDR3 length: 14 amino acids. Germline-derived CDR1 and CDR2 are SGHVS and FQNEAQ. V was pared by 7 bases and J by 6 bases, with 7 bases of the junction left unmatched. CDR3 amino acids: CASTLDRGPGELFF. Here the CDR3 DNA reads TGTGCCAGCACCCTCGACAGGGGTCCCGGGGAGCTGTTTTTT. Looking up the rest from reference TRBV7-8 and TRBJ2-2 gives the full variable domain: GAGVSQSPRYKVAKRGQDVALRCDPISGHVSLFWYQQALGQGPEFLTYFQNEAQLDKSGLPSDRFFAERPEGSVSTLKIQRTQQEDSAVYLCASTLDRGPGELFFGEGSRLTVL.

There are a few counts of this clone. The chain combines TRBV11-3 with TRBJ1-5, with a weak D call TRBD1 (5 bases). V gave up 4 bases and J gave up 1 base, with 14 bases separating them. The CDR3 extends over 16 amino acids. The germline V gene encodes CDR1 SGHNT and CDR2 YENEEA. CDR3 sequence reads: CASSSSSQGSNQPQHF. The DNA of the CDR3 is TGTGCCAGCAGCTCATCCTCCCAGGGAAGCAATCAGCCCCAGCATTTT.

This chain joins TRBV7-1 and TRBJ1-1; D may be TRBD1 (5 bases). TRBV7-1 is an ORF for which the function is uncertain. The V gene lost 4 bases and the J gene lost 3 bases, with 18 bases spanning the gap. The CDR3 has 16 residues. The CDR3 sequence: CASSLTRGRWDTEAFF. As DNA, the CDR3 is TGTGCCAGCAGCTTAACTCGGGGACGGTGGGACACTGAAGCTTTCTTT.

The chain combines TRBV15 with TRBJ2-2; tentative D call: TRBD2 (10 bases). V dropped 5 bases and J dropped 6 bases, with 31 bases sitting between them. From germline, CDR1 is LNHNV and CDR2 YYDKDF (reference sequence). The CDR3 is 20 amino acids. This CDR3 reads CATSAPGQGRASGGPGELFF. CDR3 nucleotides: TGTGCCACCAGCGCCCCGGGACAGGGAAGGGCTAGCGGGGGTCCCGGGGAGCTGTTTTTT.

The rearrangement joins TRBV5-1 to TRBJ1-3; 11 bases are shared with TRBD1. There are 15 residues in the CDR3. Trimming took 0 bases from V and 7 from J; bases not matched to a gene: 3. CDR1 and CDR2 (germline): SGHRS, YFSETQ. The CDR3 loop reads CASSLEDRGHNTIYF. The CDR3 DNA is TGCGCCAGCAGCTTGGAGGACAGGGGGCATAACACCATATATTTT.

The V and J genes are TRBV28 and TRBJ1-5; 7 positions agree with TRBD1. V lost 4 bases to trimming and J lost 3 bases; unmatched junction nucleotides: 6. Germline-derived CDR1 and CDR2 are MDHEN and SYDVKM. The CDR3 covers 15 residues. The CDR3 spells CASSYPGQYNQPQHF. The CDR3 coding sequence is TGTGCCAGCAGTTACCCGGGACAGTACAATCAGCCCCAGCATTTT.

The V and J genes are TRBV11-3 and TRBJ2-1, with D perhaps TRBD2 (5 bases). In germline, CDR1 is SGHNT, CDR2 YENEEA. The CDR3 extends over 14 amino acids. V was shortened by 0 bases and J by 5 bases, with 8 bases between the two germline ends. The CDR3 DNA reads as TGTGCCAGCAGCTTAGACGGGGTGAACAATGAGCAGTTCTTC. It codes for CASSLDGVNNEQFF.

The chain uses TRBV11-3 and TRBJ2-5, with 10 bases identical to TRBD2. Germline assignment: CDR1 SGHNT and CDR2 YENEEA. V was clipped by 5 bases and J by 5 bases; unmatched bases: 8. This CDR3 contains 15 residues. CDR3 in DNA: TGTGCCAGCAGCCCCCAGCGGGGGGGTGGGGAGACCCAGTACTTC. Translated, it gives CASSPQRGGGETQYF.

The chain links TRBV18 to TRBJ2-4, with 7 bases lining up with TRBD1. The CDR3 sequence is 15 residues long. Trimming removed 4 bases from V and 6 bases from J; junction bases left unmatched: 9. CDR1 KGHSH and CDR2 LQKENI come from the germline V gene. CDR3 sequence reads: CASSRRTGALNIQYF. The CDR3 region has the DNA TGTGCCAGCTCACGCCGGACAGGAGCCTTAAACATTCAGTACTTC.

The V and J genes are TRBV28 and TRBJ1-5, with unresolved D. The CDR3 length is 15 residues. The germline CDR1 and CDR2 sequences are MDHEN and SYDVKM. V was trimmed by 2 bases and J by 3 bases, leaving 11 bases between them. In DNA, the CDR3 is TGTGCCAGCAGTTTAGTGATCACTGACAATCAGCCCCAGCATTTT. It is translated as CASSLVITDNQPQHF.

In DNA, the CDR3 is TGTGCCAGTAGTATTTGGGCGGGAGCGGTAGACTACGAGCAGTACTTC. This gives the protein CASSIWAGAVDYEQYF. V is TRBV19 and J is TRBJ2-7; 7 bases align to TRBD2. V lost 3 bases and J lost 3; bases outside the gene matches: 11. CDR3 length equals 16 residues. Germline CDR1 reads LNHDA; CDR2 reads SQIVND (reference sequence).

Note on this clone: Its ends do not fully match the called genes, so a read error is possible. The chain uses TRBV6-8 and TRBJ2-5; D is ambiguous. The CDR3 covers 15 residues. From germline, CDR1 is MNHGY and CDR2 SAAAGT. CDR3 coding DNA: TGTGCCAGCAGCCCCCAATCCCCCTTAAGGACCCGGAAAGACTTC. Protein: CASSPQSPLRTRKDF.

The chain couples TRBV28 to TRBJ2-7; D remains unclear. CDR3 length: 12 amino acids. Between the trimmed V and J ends, which lost 6 bases and 7 bases, there was a span of 13 bases. CDR1 and CDR2 from the germline V gene are MDHEN and SYDVKM. The CDR3 region is CASSRMGLEQYF. For the CDR3, the DNA is TGTGCCAGCAGCCGAATGGGTTTAGAGCAGTACTTC.

CDR3 sequence: CASSLASGLTGFGYTF. The CDR3 region has the DNA TGTGCCAGCAGCCTCGCTTCTGGCCTTACAGGGTTCGGCTACACCTTC. The chain has TRBV7-6 and TRBJ1-2, with D perhaps matching TRBD1 (6 bases). The CDR3 loop spans 16 amino acids. Germline V CDR1 and CDR2: SGHVS, FNYEAQ. Between the trimmed V and J ends, which lost 5 bases and 8 bases, there was a span of 24 bases.

This sequence joins TRBV5-1 and TRBJ2-2; D uncertain. CDR1 is SGHRS and CDR2 is YFSETQ in the germline V gene. V lost 5 bases and J 0 bases, leaving 14 bases between the germline ends. The CDR3 is 16 residues long. The CDR3 region is CASSRLLLANTGELFF. DNA of the CDR3: TGCGCCAGCAGTAGACTTTTGCTCGCGAACACCGGGGAGCTGTTTTTT.

This clone showed up just a few times. This rearrangement joins TRBV30 to TRBJ1-5; 10 bases line up with TRBD1. J lost 10 bases, V lost 2 bases, and 11 bases had no gene match. The germline V gene encodes CDR1 GTSNPN and CDR2 SVGIG (reference sequence). This CDR3 comprises 15 residues. Here the CDR3 DNA reads TGTGCCTGGAGTATCGGGACAGGGGACCCCATACCCCAGCATTTT. Protein: CAWSIGTGDPIPQHF. Full variable domain (rest looked up from reference TRBV30 and TRBJ1-5): SQTIHQWPATLVQPVGSPLSLECTVEGTSNPNLYWYRQAAGRGLQLLFYSVGIGQISSEVPQNLSASRPQDRQFILSSKKLLLSDSGFYLCAWSIGTGDPIPQHFGDGTRLSIL.

The V call is TRBV11-1, the J call TRBJ2-3; TRBD1 matches at 7 bases. CDR3 length equals 16 residues. Germline trimming cut 5 bases from V and 0 bases from J; bases unmatched to any gene: 8. Per germline, CDR1 SGHAT and CDR2 FQDESV (reference sequence). For the CDR3, the DNA is TGTGCCAGCAGCCTATACAGGGGCCCTAGCACAGATACGCAGTATTTT. Its protein is CASSLYRGPSTDTQYF.

This chain connects TRBV6-8 to TRBJ1-6; D is possibly TRBD1 (5 bases). The CDR3 has 14 residues. V was clipped by 5 bases and J by 6 bases, with 11 bases between them. The germline V gene encodes CDR1 MNHGY and CDR2 SAAAGT. The CDR3, as DNA: TGTGCCAGCAGTGGTGGGGGTGGTAATTCACCCCTCCACTTT. Translated: CASSGGGGNSPLHF.

This clone was counted a single time. The genes are TRBV29-1 and TRBJ1-1; D is possibly TRBD1 (5 bases). The germline V gene encodes CDR1 SQVTM and CDR2 ANQGSEA. V was cut by 4 bases and J by 7 bases, with 13 bases left in between. The CDR3 totals 12 residues. Here the CDR3 reads CSVGQGRDEAFF. As DNA, the CDR3 is TGCAGCGTTGGGCAGGGTAGGGATGAAGCTTTCTTT. The entire variable domain, with the rest obtained from reference TRBV29-1 and TRBJ1-1, is as follows: SAVISQKPSRDICQRGTSLTIQCQVDSQVTMMFWYRQQPGQSLTLIATANQGSEATYESGFVIDKFPISRPNLTFSTLTVSNMSPEDSSIYLCSVGQGRDEAFFGQGTRLTVV.

With respect to this clone: The junction and the germline gene differ at one end; a read error may be behind it. The rearrangement uses TRBV19 and TRBJ2-2, with 7 bases lining up with TRBD2. CDR1 is LNHDA, CDR2 SQIVND, per germline (reference sequence). The CDR3 covers 14 residues. CDR3 sequence (DNA): TGTGCCAGTAATATAGCGGGCGGCACCGGGGAGCTGTTTTTT. It specifies CASNIAGGTGELFF.

This chain joins TRBV7-8 and TRBJ1-1; tentatively, D is TRBD1 (5 bases). The CDR3 has 13 residues. Trimming stripped 4 bases from V and 6 bases from J, with 12 bases between. Germline V gene lookup returns CDR1 SGHVS and CDR2 FQNEAQ. CDR3 sequence: CASSWGTIAEAFF. DNA for the CDR3: TGTGCCAGCAGCTGGGGGACGATCGCTGAAGCTTTCTTT.

This clone has more than one count but fewer than ten. The chain has TRBV6-8 and TRBJ2-1; no reliable D call. Germline V gene lookup returns CDR1 MNHGY and CDR2 SAAAGT. This CDR3 is built from 13 residues. The V end lost 6 bases, the J end lost 7 bases, and 13 bases lay between the germline ends. The CDR3 protein is CASSPGFGNEQFF. The CDR3, as DNA: TGTGCCAGCAGCCCCGGATTCGGTAATGAGCAGTTCTTC.

The CDR3 region is CASSEGAQGADTQYF. The CDR3 coding sequence is TGTGCCAGCAGTGAAGGGGCCCAGGGGGCAGATACGCAGTATTTT. The rearrangement joins TRBV22-1 to TRBJ2-3; the table assigns TRBD1, which was not confirmed against the DNA. TRBV22-1 constitutes a pseudogene. The CDR3 spans 15 residues.

The chain has TRBV7-7 and TRBJ1-1; unclear D gene. V was clipped by 5 bases and J by 1 base, with 11 bases between them. CDR1 and CDR2 (germline): SSHAT, FNYEAQ (reference sequence). The CDR3 spans 14 residues. CDR3 amino acids: CASSREGANTEAFF. The CDR3 nucleotides are TGTGCCAGCAGCCGGGAGGGTGCGAACACTGAAGCTTTCTTT.